This T cell receptor (beta chain) was found in a study of Ad26.COV2.S vaccination and SARS-CoV-2 variants. Regarding treatment: about 20 received Ad26.COV2.S at low or high dose, single or two shots; roughly 5 received placebo; per-sample allocation not given. Samples came from day 63 after the first vaccine or placebo injection. The vaccine delivered Wuhan-strain SARS-CoV-2 spike through an Ad26 vector. Measured with immunoSEQ multiplex PCR; TCRdb has only the in-frame clones, and not every one. The sample includes about 460,000 clones, 80% to 90% of them seen just once. V was trimmed by 6 bases and J by 1 base, leaving 14 bases between them. The CDR3 runs to 15 residues. Germline CDR1 reads MDHEN; CDR2 reads SYDVKM.

This TCR came from a person aged 18-65 years who received the Ad26.COV2.S COVID-19 vaccine or a placebo. The chain employs TRBV28 and TRBJ2-3, with D unclear. This specimen consisted of peripheral blood, obtained in a trial of Ad26.COV2.S vaccine versus placebo. This CDR3 is CASSLPGSGTDTQYF. As DNA, the CDR3 is TGTGCCAGCAGCTTACCCGGATCGGGCACAGATACGCAGTATTTT.